The 4 T cell receptor beta chains given below trace back to one sample, sequenced in a study of blood T cell repertoires in COVID-19. Libraries were prepared by immunoSEQ multiplex PCR; TCRdb keeps only in-frame clonotypes and omits some of them. The sample lists about 330,000 clones, roughly 90% occurring once. The specimen sequenced was peripheral blood. These receptors all come from a woman aged 45 to 65 with active or convalescent COVID-19.

This chain uses TRBV7-2 with TRBJ1-3; perhaps TRBD1 as D (5 bases). Trimming removed 6 bases at V and 4 bases at J, with 13 bases between. In germline, CDR1 is SGHTA, CDR2 FQGNSA. The CDR3 loop spans 14 amino acids. CDR3 coding DNA: TGTGCCAGCAGGCCAGGGTATTCGGGAAACACCATATATTTT. Translation: CASRPGYSGNTIYF.

V is TRBV7-2 and J is TRBJ1-4; D gene ambiguous. The CDR3 loop spans 16 amino acids. Looked up from germline, CDR1 is SGHTA and CDR2 is FQGNSA. V gave up 3 bases and J gave up 7 bases, with 18 bases separating them. The CDR3 reads CASSFLGRTSAEKLFF. CDR3 bases: TGTGCCAGCAGCTTTTTAGGGAGAACATCTGCTGAAAAACTGTTTTTT.

This clone was observed a single time. V is TRBV7-9 and J is TRBJ1-2; D not resolved. The germline V gene has CDR1 SEHNR and CDR2 FQNEAQ (reference sequence). The CDR3 is 14 residues long. The V end lost 2 bases, the J end lost 2 bases, and 9 bases lay between the germline ends. The CDR3 DNA reads TGTGCCAGCAGCTTACTGTCGGGGAACTATGGCTACACCTTC. Translating it yields CASSLLSGNYGYTF.

This chain links TRBV28 with TRBJ1-1, with TRBD1 identical over 7 bases. The CDR3 runs 12 residues. V shed 6 bases, J shed 7 bases, and the junction held 5 bases outside the gene matches. In germline, CDR1 is MDHEN, CDR2 SYDVKM. CDR3 sequence reads: CASRGQDNEAFF. Here the CDR3 DNA reads TGTGCCAGCAGAGGACAGGATAATGAAGCTTTCTTT.